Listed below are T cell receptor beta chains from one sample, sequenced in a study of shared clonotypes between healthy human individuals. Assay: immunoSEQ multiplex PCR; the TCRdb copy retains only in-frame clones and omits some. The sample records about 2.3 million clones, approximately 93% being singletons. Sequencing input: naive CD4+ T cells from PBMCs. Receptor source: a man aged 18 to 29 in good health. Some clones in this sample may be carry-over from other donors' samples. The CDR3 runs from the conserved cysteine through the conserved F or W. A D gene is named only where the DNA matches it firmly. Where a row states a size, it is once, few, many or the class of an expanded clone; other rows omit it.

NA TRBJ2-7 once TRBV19 CASSTRGTVGVNEQYF TGTGCCAGTAGTACCCGGGGCACAGTGGGAGTGAACGAGCAGTACTTC
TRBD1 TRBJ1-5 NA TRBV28 CASSSYPGGEDNQPQHF TGTGCCAGCAGTTCATACCCAGGGGGAGAAGACAATCAGCCCCAGCATTTT
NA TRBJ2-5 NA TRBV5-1 CASRRREETQYF TGCGCCAGCAGACGCAGGGAAGAGACCCAGTACTTC
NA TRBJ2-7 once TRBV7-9 CASRGQGSTYEQYF TGTGCCAGCCGCGGGCAGGGGAGTACCTACGAGCAGTACTTC
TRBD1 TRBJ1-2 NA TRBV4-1 CASSQAELGTVYGYTF TGCGCCAGCAGCCAAGCCGAACTAGGGACAGTCTATGGCTACACCTTC
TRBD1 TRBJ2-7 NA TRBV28 CASRTLRDRGYEQYF TGTGCCAGCAGGACGCTTCGGGACAGGGGCTACGAGCAGTACTTC
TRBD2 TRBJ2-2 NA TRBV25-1 CASSEFSGGNTGELFF TGTGCCAGCAGTGAATTTAGCGGGGGAAACACCGGGGAGCTGTTTTTT
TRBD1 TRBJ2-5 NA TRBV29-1 CSARTGQETQYF TGCAGCGCCAGGACAGGCCAAGAGACCCAGTACTTC
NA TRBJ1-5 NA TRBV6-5 CASSYRQFQPQHF TGTGCCAGCAGTTATAGACAGTTCCAGCCCCAGCATTTT
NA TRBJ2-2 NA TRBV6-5 CASTEGPTGELFF TGTGCCAGCACCGAGGGTCCGACCGGGGAGCTGTTTTTT
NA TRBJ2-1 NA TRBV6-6 CASRTNGQPYNEQFF TGTGCCAGCAGAACGAACGGACAGCCCTACAATGAGCAGTTCTTC
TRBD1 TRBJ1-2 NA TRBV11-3 CASSLIWTGFGYTF TGTGCCAGCAGCTTAATTTGGACAGGGTTTGGCTACACCTTC
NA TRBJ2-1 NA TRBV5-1 CASSLFGTDGHEQFF TGCGCCAGCAGCTTGTTCGGGACCGATGGCCATGAGCAGTTCTTC
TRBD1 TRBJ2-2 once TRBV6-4 CASSPRDSNTGELFF TGTGCCAGCAGCCCCCGGGACAGTAACACCGGGGAGCTGTTTTTT
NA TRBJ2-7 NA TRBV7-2 CASSLDATGTYEQYF TGTGCCAGCAGCTTAGATGCGACAGGAACCTACGAGCAGTACTTC
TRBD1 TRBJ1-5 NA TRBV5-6 CASSLKGAMDNQPQHF TGTGCCAGCAGCTTAAAGGGGGCGATGGATAATCAGCCCCAGCATTTT
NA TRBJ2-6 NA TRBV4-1 CASTPGQGSGANVLTF TGCGCCAGCACACCCGGACAAGGCTCTGGGGCCAACGTCCTGACTTTC
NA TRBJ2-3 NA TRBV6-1 CASRPDRSTDTQYF TGTGCCAGCAGACCCGACAGAAGCACAGATACGCAGTATTTT
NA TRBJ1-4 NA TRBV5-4 CASSLGTAGEKLFF TGTGCCAGCAGCTTGGGGACAGCGGGTGAAAAACTGTTTTTT
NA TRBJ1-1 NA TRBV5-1 CASSLVSGPGGTEAFF TGCGCCAGCAGCTTGGTTTCAGGCCCTGGGGGGACTGAAGCTTTCTTT
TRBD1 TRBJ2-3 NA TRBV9 CASSVGVGQGGRDTQYF TGTGCCAGCAGCGTAGGGGTGGGACAGGGGGGCCGGGATACGCAGTATTTT
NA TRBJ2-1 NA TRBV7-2 CASSSDGWRNEQFF TGTGCCAGCAGCTCGGACGGCTGGAGGAATGAGCAGTTCTTC
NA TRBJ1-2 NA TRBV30 CAWTIDGYYGYTF TGTGCCTGGACTATTGACGGGTACTATGGCTACACCTTC
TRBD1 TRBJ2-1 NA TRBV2 CASMPDRGVNEQFF TGTGCCAGCATGCCGGACAGGGGGGTGAATGAGCAGTTCTTC
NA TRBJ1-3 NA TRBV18 CASSGAGASSGNTIYF TGTGCCAGCTCAGGCGCGGGGGCCAGCTCTGGAAACACCATATATTTT
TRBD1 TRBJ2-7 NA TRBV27 CASSGQGAWEEQYF TGTGCCAGCTCGGGACAGGGGGCATGGGAAGAGCAGTACTTC
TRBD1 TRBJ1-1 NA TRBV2 CASSEFTGGTEAFF TGTGCCAGCAGTGAATTTACAGGGGGCACTGAAGCTTTCTTT
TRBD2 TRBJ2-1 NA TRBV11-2 CASSLMTSGGGGEQFF TGTGCCAGCAGCCTAATGACTAGCGGGGGAGGCGGGGAGCAGTTCTTC
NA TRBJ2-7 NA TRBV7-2 CASSLVVGGINEQYF TGTGCCAGCAGCTTAGTAGTGGGAGGTATTAACGAGCAGTACTTC
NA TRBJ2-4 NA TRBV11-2 CASSLGTTGNIQYF TGTGCCAGCAGCTTAGGGACAACGGGAAACATTCAGTACTTC
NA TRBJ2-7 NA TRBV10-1 CASSEPSSYEQYF TGCGCCAGCAGTGAACCAAGCTCCTACGAGCAGTACTTC
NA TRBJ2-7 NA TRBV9 CASSPGAYEQYF TGTGCCAGCAGCCCCGGGGCCTACGAGCAGTACTTC
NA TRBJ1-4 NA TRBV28 CASSDRRAGEKLFF TGTGCCAGCAGCGACCGAAGGGCGGGCGAAAAACTGTTTTTT
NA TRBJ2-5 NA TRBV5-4 CASSSALANQETQYF TGTGCCAGCAGCTCTGCGTTGGCAAACCAAGAGACCCAGTACTTC
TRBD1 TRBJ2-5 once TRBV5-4 CASSLVGQGLETQYF TGTGCCAGCAGCTTGGTGGGACAGGGGTTAGAGACCCAGTACTTC